The 31 T cell receptor beta chains below were found in one sample sequenced in a study of early T cells in non-severe SARS-CoV-2 infection (dated by TCRdb to 2020 to 2023). Library preparation was by 5' RACE. The sequencer was a NextSeq 500. TCRdb reanalyzed the raw reads on its own, using fastp at Q25 for trimming and MiXCR for clone calling, and kept in-frame beta chains. For every CDR3 protein sequence, its rows merge into one entry that carries the most common genes and DNA. The sample table contains just under 90,000 distinct CDR3 sequences; only one count was recorded for around 15% of them. The leading ten clones occupy roughly 6.4% of the sample. The specimen sequenced was whole blood. Every receptor here comes from an adult who was a healthcare worker with PCR-confirmed SARS-CoV-2 infection or an uninfected control (not recorded which).

This clonotype has only a few counts. The chain is built from TRBV25-1 and TRBJ1-1; unclear D gene. Trimming stripped 1 base from V and 6 bases from J, with 12 bases between. This CDR3 has 14 amino acids. Germline CDR1 reads MGHDK; CDR2 reads SYGVNS. The CDR3, as DNA: TGTGCCAGCAGTGAATTTGCAGATGTTTCTGAAGCTTTCTTT. Its translation: CASSEFADVSEAFF.

A word on this clonotype: A read error may account for a junction end that differs from germline. J is TRBJ2-7 and V is TRBV29-1; 12 bases align to TRBD1. The CDR3 runs 12 residues. Germline V lookup: CDR1 SQVTM, CDR2 ANQGSEA. In DNA, the CDR3 is TGCAGCGTTTCAACCGGGACAGGGGGCCTTTCCTTC. This gives the protein CSVSTGTGGLSF.

This clonotype was counted between two and nine times. This chain links TRBV20-1 with TRBJ1-2; D remains ambiguous. The V and J ends lost 2 bases and 0 bases respectively, with 16 bases between them. Germline values: CDR1 DFQATT, CDR2 SNEGSKA (reference sequence). CDR3 length: 16 residues. CDR3 region: CSARSRTLPANYGYTF. The CDR3 coding sequence is TGCAGTGCTAGATCCCGGACCCTACCAGCTAACTATGGCTACACCTTC.

This clonotype has more than one count but fewer than ten. The V call is TRBV30, the J call TRBJ2-1; D ambiguous. V lost 1 base and J 4 bases, leaving 8 bases between the germline ends. Looked up from germline, CDR1 is GTSNPN and CDR2 is SVGIG (reference sequence). This CDR3 is 13 amino acids long. The CDR3 protein is CAWSASLYNEQFF. CDR3 coding DNA: TGTGCCTGGAGTGCCTCACTTTACAATGAGCAGTTCTTC.

This clonotype was detected only a few times. The CDR3 coding sequence is TGCAGTGCTAGATTAGTGGGTGAGCAGTTCTTC. Amino acids: CSARLVGEQFF. The V and J genes are TRBV20-1 and TRBJ2-1; unclear D gene. The germline V gene has CDR1 DFQATT and CDR2 SNEGSKA (reference sequence). V lost 2 bases, J lost 9 bases, and 8 bases lay in between. The CDR3 contains 11 residues.

This clonotype was seen only a few times. This chain uses TRBV4-2 with TRBJ2-1, with D possibly matching TRBD1 (6 bases). V gave up 3 bases and J gave up 8 bases, with 11 bases separating them. The CDR3 spans 13 residues. The germline CDR1 and CDR2 sequences are LGHNA and YNFKEQ. The CDR3 sequence is CASSQGAKDEQFF. The DNA for the CDR3 is TGTGCCAGCAGCCAGGGGGCTAAGGATGAGCAGTTCTTC.

This clonotype was counted a few times. CDR3 in amino acids: CASSLSFDSEQYF. The CDR3 bases are TGTGCCAGCAGTTTATCTTTTGACAGCGAGCAGTACTTC. This sequence joins TRBV28 and TRBJ2-7, with a possible D match to TRBD1 (5 bases). Trimming took off 1 base at V and 6 bases at J, with 10 bases between the two ends. The CDR3 sequence is 13 residues long. Germline lookup yields CDR1 MDHEN and CDR2 SYDVKM.

The V and J genes are TRBV29-1 and TRBJ2-7; 8 nucleotides agree with TRBD1. The CDR3 loop spans 12 amino acids. Trimming removed 6 bases from V and 2 bases from J; junction bases left unmatched: 3. Germline values: CDR1 SQVTM, CDR2 ANQGSEA. In DNA form, the CDR3 reads TGCAGCGTGGAGGGACAGGCCTACGAGCAGTACTTC. Translated: CSVEGQAYEQYF.

The table lists this clonotype with many counts. The V and J genes are TRBV25-1 and TRBJ2-3; D gene ambiguous. This CDR3 contains 12 residues. With 6 bases removed from V and 3 bases from J, the gap between germline ends came to 7 bases. Germline CDR1 is MGHDK and CDR2 is SYGVNS. CDR3 amino acids: CASSFGTDTQYF. The CDR3 DNA reads TGTGCCAGCAGCTTTGGGACAGATACGCAGTATTTT. The full variable domain, with the rest looked up from reference TRBV25-1 and TRBJ2-3, is EADIYQTPRYLVIGTGKKITLECSQTMGHDKMYWYQQDPGMELHLIHYSYGVNSTEKGDLSSESTVSRIRTEHFPLTLESARPSHTSQYLCASSFGTDTQYFGPGTRLTVL.

This clonotype was counted ten times or more. The chain recombines TRBV3-1 with TRBJ2-3; D may be TRBD1 (5 bases). The CDR3 extends over 15 amino acids. V was trimmed by 2 bases and J by 2 bases, leaving 11 bases between them. Germline V CDR1 and CDR2: LGHDT, YNNKEL (reference sequence). The CDR3 protein is CASSQYAGPTDTQYF. In nucleotides, the CDR3 is TGTGCCAGCAGCCAATATGCAGGGCCCACAGATACGCAGTATTTT.

In regard to this clonotype: The junction differs from germline at one of its ends, possibly a read error. The rearrangement links TRBV29-1 to TRBJ2-1; D is uncertain. This CDR3 is built from 14 residues. Germline assignment: CDR1 SQVTM and CDR2 ANQGSEA. Here the CDR3 DNA reads TGCAGCGTTGCCTTCCAACTATACTACGATGAGCAGTTCTTC. Its protein is CSVAFQLYYDEQFF.

This clonotype was recorded many times. V and J are TRBV9 and TRBJ2-1; 13 bases line up with TRBD2. The CDR3 spans 15 residues. Trimming cost V 0 bases and J 8 bases; bases outside gene matches: 2. Germline V CDR1 and CDR2: SGDLS, YYNGEE. The CDR3 bases are TGTGCCAGCAGCGTAGGGACTAGCGGGAGCGATGAGCAGTTCTTC. It yields the protein CASSVGTSGSDEQFF. The whole variable domain, remainder taken from reference TRBV9 and TRBJ2-1, is DSGVTQTPKHLITATGQRVTLRCSPRSGDLSVYWYQQSLDQGLQFLIQYYNGEERAKGNILERFSAQQFPDLHSELNLSSLELGDSALYFCASSVGTSGSDEQFFGPGTRLTVL.

Many counts were recorded for this clonotype. The chain joins TRBV5-1 to TRBJ1-1; D may be TRBD1 (5 bases). The germline V gene encodes CDR1 SGHRS and CDR2 YFSETQ. Trimming left V 4 bases short and J 1 base short, with 11 bases between. The length of the CDR3 is 14 residues. The DNA for the CDR3 is TGCGCCAGCAGCCCGGGACGGACGAACACTGAAGCTTTCTTT. Protein product: CASSPGRTNTEAFF.

The chain is built from TRBV12-3 or TRBV12-4 and TRBJ1-3; D gene ambiguous. CDR3 length: 16 residues. V was cut by 3 bases and J by 5 bases, with 17 bases left in between. CDR3 amino acids: CASSFLGSHRRNTIYF. In nucleotides, the CDR3 is TGTGCCAGCAGTTTCTTGGGCAGCCACAGACGAAACACCATATATTTT.

This chain uses TRBV12-3 or TRBV12-4 with TRBJ2-1; 7 bases are a match to TRBD2. The CDR3 spans 15 residues. Germline trimming cut 1 base from V and 4 bases from J; bases unmatched to any gene: 4. CDR3 region: CASSLGGRVYNEQFF. Here the CDR3 DNA reads TGTGCCAGCAGTTTAGGTGGGAGGGTATACAATGAGCAGTTCTTC.

This clonotype has a count of ten or more. The genes are TRBV18 and TRBJ1-1; D call uncertain. Germline V lookup: CDR1 KGHSH, CDR2 LQKENI. V lost 3 bases and J lost 6, with 8 bases in between. This CDR3 contains 12 residues. The CDR3 DNA reads as TGTGCCAGCTCACCCTCGATACCTGAAGCTTTCTTT. Translating gives CASSPSIPEAFF. The whole variable domain, filled in from reference TRBV18 and TRBJ1-1, reads NAGVMQNPRHLVRRRGQEARLRCSPMKGHSHVYWYRQLPEEGLKFMVYLQKENIIDESGMPKERFSAEFPKEGPSILRIQQVVRGDSAAYFCASSPSIPEAFFGQGTRLTVV.

The chain combines TRBV30 with TRBJ1-4, with a weak D call TRBD1 (5 bases). Per germline, CDR1 GTSNPN and CDR2 SVGIG (reference sequence). The CDR3 spans 13 residues. V lost 0 bases and J lost 11, with 13 bases in between. As DNA, the CDR3 is TGTGCCTGGAGTGTCACCTCAGGGAGGAAACTGTTTTTT. Its translation: CAWSVTSGRKLFF.

The chain is built from TRBV28 and TRBJ2-1; 9 bases agree with TRBD2. Germline V gene data show CDR1 as MDHEN and CDR2 as SYDVKM. CDR3 length: 14 residues. V lost 5 bases, J lost 6 bases, and 5 bases stayed unmatched. Written as DNA, the CDR3 is TGTGCCAGCAGTGGCGGGAGGGACCGCAATGAGCAGTTCTTC. Its translation is CASSGGRDRNEQFF.

Only a few counts were recorded for this clonotype. V usage is TRBV18 and J usage is TRBJ1-1; possibly TRBD1 for D (6 bases). Per germline, CDR1 KGHSH and CDR2 LQKENI. The ends were cut back, 1 base at V and 1 base at J, with 10 bases in the middle. The CDR3 is 15 amino acids. The CDR3 DNA reads as TGTGCCAGCTCACCACGACAGGAGGCGAACACTGAAGCTTTCTTT. Its protein is CASSPRQEANTEAFF. The full variable domain, in which reference TRBV18 and TRBJ1-1 provide the parts outside the CDR3, is NAGVMQNPRHLVRRRGQEARLRCSPMKGHSHVYWYRQLPEEGLKFMVYLQKENIIDESGMPKERFSAEFPKEGPSILRIQQVVRGDSAAYFCASSPRQEANTEAFFGQGTRLTVV.

This clonotype was observed a handful of times. The chain employs TRBV11-1 and TRBJ2-1; 9 positions agree with TRBD1. J lost 14 bases, V lost 4 bases, and 3 bases had no gene match. Germline CDR1 SGHAT, CDR2 FQDESV (reference sequence). The CDR3 covers 11 residues. The CDR3 nucleotides are TGTGCCAGCAGCTCCACAGGGGGCGAGTTCTTC. As protein: CASSSTGGEFF.

This clonotype showed up just a few times. The V and J genes are TRBV20-1 and TRBJ2-3, with D tentatively TRBD2 (6 bases). The CDR3 covers 14 residues. The ends were cut back, 6 bases at V and 4 bases at J, with 17 bases in the middle. The germline gives CDR1 DFQATT, CDR2 SNEGSKA (reference sequence). CDR3 in DNA: TGCAGTGCCGCGGGGCAGACTTCCCCAGATACGCAGTATTTT. Its translation: CSAAGQTSPDTQYF.

The rearrangement links TRBV25-1 to TRBJ2-7; the match to TRBD2 covers 9 bases. Trimming at V came to 4 bases and at J to 5 bases, leaving 6 bases not matched to a gene. The germline V gene encodes CDR1 MGHDK and CDR2 SYGVNS. The CDR3 runs 14 residues. The CDR3 nucleotides are TGTGCCAGCAGTGTACGTAGCGGGAGAAACGAGCAGTACTTC. Encoded protein: CASSVRSGRNEQYF.

This clonotype was counted between two and nine times. The CDR3 reads CATSDPGTRDYEQYF. DNA for the CDR3: TGTGCCACCAGTGACCCCGGGACTCGTGACTACGAGCAGTACTTC. The rearrangement joins TRBV24-1 to TRBJ2-7; D may be TRBD2 (6 bases). The CDR3 contains 15 residues. Per germline, CDR1 KGHDR and CDR2 SFDVKD. Trimming shortened V by 4 bases and J by 3 bases, and 15 bases separated the two germline ends.

This clonotype came up a few times. The chain is built from TRBV27 and TRBJ2-1, with D unclear. Trimming took off 3 bases at V and 6 bases at J, with 12 bases between the two ends. Germline V gene data show CDR1 as MNHEY and CDR2 as SMNVEV (reference sequence). The CDR3 length is 14 residues. The CDR3, as DNA: TGTGCCAGCAGTTTTTCCGGGTGGGCCAATGAGCAGTTCTTC. This translates into CASSFSGWANEQFF.

In its sample, this clonotype was seen a few times. This chain uses TRBV27 with TRBJ2-3, with 11 positions matching TRBD2. CDR3 length: 14 amino acids. The V gene's germline CDR1 is MNHEY and CDR2 SMNVEV (reference sequence). V lost 5 bases and J lost 5; bases outside the gene matches: 3. In DNA form, the CDR3 reads TGTGCCAGCAGTCTCGGGACTAGCGGAGATACGCAGTATTTT. Translated: CASSLGTSGDTQYF.

This clonotype was counted between two and nine times. This chain links TRBV7-9 with TRBJ2-5; D is perhaps TRBD1 (5 bases). Germline loops: CDR1 SEHNR, CDR2 FQNEAQ (reference sequence). Trimming removed 2 bases from V and 4 bases from J, with 14 bases in between. This CDR3 comprises 15 residues. The CDR3 region has the DNA TGTGCCAGCAGCTTAAGACAGCTGGGGTTAGAGACCCAGTACTTC. This gives the protein CASSLRQLGLETQYF.

The CDR3: CASSSPRTDADEKLFF. As DNA, the CDR3 is TGTGCCAGCAGTTCTCCCCGGACAGACGCCGATGAAAAACTGTTTTTT. The gene calls are TRBV6-6 and TRBJ1-4; possibly TRBD1 for D (6 bases). Germline assignment: CDR1 MNHNY and CDR2 SVGAGI (reference sequence). This CDR3 is 16 amino acids long. Trimming took 4 bases from V and 6 from J, leaving 18 bases between them.

This chain joins TRBV29-1 and TRBJ2-3; D is possibly TRBD1 (5 bases). Trimming removed 3 bases at V and 2 bases at J, with 12 bases between. Per the germline V gene, CDR1 is SQVTM and CDR2 is ANQGSEA. The CDR3 sequence is 14 residues long. The CDR3 DNA sequence: TGCAGCGTTGATAGGGGCTCTCACACAGATACGCAGTATTTT. Its protein product is CSVDRGSHTDTQYF.

V and J are TRBV6-5 and TRBJ2-7; 8 bases align to TRBD2. Germline lookup yields CDR1 MNHEY and CDR2 SVGAGI. There are 17 residues in the CDR3. The junction had 11 bases not matched to a gene; V was cut back by 2 bases and J by 2 bases. This CDR3 reads CASSYNPPREGPYEQYF. The DNA for the CDR3 is TGTGCCAGCAGTTACAATCCCCCTCGGGAGGGCCCCTACGAGCAGTACTTC.

This chain uses TRBV28 with TRBJ1-2, with 7 positions matching TRBD1. CDR1 is MDHEN, CDR2 SYDVKM, per germline. This CDR3 spans 15 amino acids. Trimming removed 1 base from V and 5 bases from J; junction bases left unmatched: 7. CDR3 in amino acids: CASSLLDRRGYGYTF. The CDR3 nucleotides are TGTGCCAGCAGTTTATTGGACCGCAGGGGGTATGGCTACACCTTC.

This clonotype has more than one count but fewer than ten. The rearrangement joins TRBV12-3 or TRBV12-4 to TRBJ1-2, with no clear D. The length of the CDR3 is 14 residues. V shed 6 bases and J shed 3 bases, with 14 bases lying between them. The CDR3 DNA is TGTGCCAGCAGGGACGAGCTACGGCACTATGGCTACACCTTC. Amino acid sequence: CASRDELRHYGYTF.